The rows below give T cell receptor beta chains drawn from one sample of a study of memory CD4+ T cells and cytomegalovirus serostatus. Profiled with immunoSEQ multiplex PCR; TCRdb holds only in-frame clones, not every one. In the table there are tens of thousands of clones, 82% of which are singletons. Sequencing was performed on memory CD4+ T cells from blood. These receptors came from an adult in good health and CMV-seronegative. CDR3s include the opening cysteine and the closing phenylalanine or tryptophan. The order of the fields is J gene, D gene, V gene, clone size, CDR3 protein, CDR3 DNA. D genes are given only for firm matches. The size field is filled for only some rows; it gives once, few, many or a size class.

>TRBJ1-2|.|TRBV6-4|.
CASSDSYRHKLSVPF
TGTGCCAGCAGTGACTCGTACAGGCATAAATTGTCGGTACCATTC
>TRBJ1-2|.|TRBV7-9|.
CASSFKGRGYGYTF
TGTGCCAGCAGCTTCAAAGGGAGGGGGTATGGCTACACCTTC
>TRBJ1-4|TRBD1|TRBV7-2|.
CASSDGQAIPATNEKLFF
TGTGCCAGCAGCGACGGACAGGCTATTCCCGCAACTAATGAAAAACTGTTTTTT
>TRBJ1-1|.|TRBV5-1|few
CASSLGWGEITEAFF
TGCGCCAGCAGCTTGGGGTGGGGAGAGATCACTGAAGCTTTCTTT
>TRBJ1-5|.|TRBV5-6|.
CASSLQGFNQPQHF
TGTGCCAGCAGCCTTCAGGGTTTCAATCAGCCCCAGCATTTT
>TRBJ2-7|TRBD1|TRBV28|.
CASSSGQGASEQYF
TGTGCCAGCAGTTCGGGACAGGGGGCAAGCGAGCAGTACTTC
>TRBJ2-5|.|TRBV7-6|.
CASSLVEETQYF
TGTGCCAGCAGCTTAGTGGAAGAGACCCAGTACTTC
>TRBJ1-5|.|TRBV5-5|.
CASSEGARINQPQHF
TGTGCCAGCAGCGAAGGGGCGAGAATCAATCAGCCCCAGCATTTT
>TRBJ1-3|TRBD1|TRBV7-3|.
CASSFGTGKGNTIYF
TGTGCCAGCAGCTTCGGGACAGGGAAAGGAAACACCATATATTTT
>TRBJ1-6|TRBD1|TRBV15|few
CATGTDFSYNSPLHF
TGTGCCACGGGGACAGATTTCTCCTATAATTCACCCCTCCACTTT
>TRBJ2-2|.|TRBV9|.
CASSVDQRITGELFF
TGTGCCAGCAGCGTAGACCAGCGGATTACCGGGGAGCTGTTTTTT
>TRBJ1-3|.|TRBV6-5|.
CASSTQGSGNTIYF
TGTGCCAGCAGTACCCAGGGCTCTGGAAACACCATATATTTT
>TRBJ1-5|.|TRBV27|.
CASSLEGRGQPQHF
TGTGCCAGCAGTTTGGAAGGGAGAGGTCAGCCCCAGCATTTT
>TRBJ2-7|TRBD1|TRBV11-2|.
CASSSLTSGQGFISYEQYF
TGTGCCAGCAGCTCTTTGACCTCGGGACAGGGGTTCATTTCCTACGAGCAGTACTTC
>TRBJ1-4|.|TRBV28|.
CASSSQRGEVGEKLFF
TGTGCCAGCAGTTCTCAAAGGGGGGAGGTGGGTGAAAAACTGTTTTTT
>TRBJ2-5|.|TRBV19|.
CASTSLKETQYF
TGTGCCAGTACGTCGTTGAAAGAGACCCAGTACTTC
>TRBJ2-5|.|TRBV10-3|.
CAIRARQQETQYF
TGTGCCATCAGAGCAAGGCAACAAGAGACCCAGTACTTC
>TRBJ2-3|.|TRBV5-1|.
CASSVGTSTDTQYF
TGCGCCAGCAGCGTCGGGACTAGCACAGATACGCAGTATTTT
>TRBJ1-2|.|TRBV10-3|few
CAISESNGQNYGYTF
TGTGCCATCAGTGAGTCGAATGGGCAGAACTATGGCTACACCTTC
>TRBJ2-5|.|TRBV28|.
CASSSPIGSVETQYF
TGTGCCAGCAGTTCCCCGATAGGGTCGGTAGAGACCCAGTACTTC
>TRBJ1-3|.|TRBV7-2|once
CASSLPVLSGNTIYF
TGTGCCAGCAGCTTACCCGTACTCTCTGGAAACACCATATATTTT
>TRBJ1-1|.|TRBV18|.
CASGRGIANTEAFF
TGTGCCAGTGGCCGGGGGATCGCGAACACTGAAGCTTTCTTT
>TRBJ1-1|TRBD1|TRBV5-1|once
CASSSKPGGTLNTEAFF
TGCGCCAGCAGTTCAAAACCAGGGGGGACCCTGAACACTGAAGCTTTCTTT
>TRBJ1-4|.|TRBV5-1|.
CASSLARATNEKLFF
TGCGCCAGCAGCTTGGCTAGGGCGACTAATGAAAAACTGTTTTTT
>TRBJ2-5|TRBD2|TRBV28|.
CASRRAGGGETQYF
TGTGCCAGCAGAAGAGCGGGGGGAGGAGAGACCCAGTACTTC
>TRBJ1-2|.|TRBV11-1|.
CASSLGVSRSGGYTF
TGTGCCAGCAGCCTAGGAGTGAGCAGGAGCGGGGGCTACACCTTC
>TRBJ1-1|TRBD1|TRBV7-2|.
CASSLATGMNTEAFF
TGTGCCAGCAGCTTAGCGACAGGGATGAACACTGAAGCTTTCTTT
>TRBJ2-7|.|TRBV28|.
CASSLPFLQGVGAYEQYF
TGTGCCAGCAGCTTACCTTTTCTACAGGGCGTAGGGGCCTACGAGCAGTACTTC
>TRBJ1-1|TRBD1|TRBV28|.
CASLTGGLNTEAFF
TGTGCCAGCTTGACAGGGGGCCTGAACACTGAAGCTTTCTTT
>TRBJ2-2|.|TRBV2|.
CASSVIGTGELFF
TGTGCCAGCAGTGTAATCGGGACCGGGGAGCTGTTTTTT
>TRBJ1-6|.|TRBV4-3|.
CASSPAGQSPLHF
TGCGCCAGCAGCCCAGCGGGACAATCACCCCTCCACTTT
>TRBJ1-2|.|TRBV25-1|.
CASSRTLGGYTF
TGTGCCAGCTCGCGGACCCTGGGTGGCTACACCTTC
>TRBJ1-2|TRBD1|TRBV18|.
CASSLNGQGSDGYTF
TGTGCCAGCTCACTCAACGGACAGGGAAGCGATGGCTACACCTTC
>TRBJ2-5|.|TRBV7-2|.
CASSAASAETQYF
TGTGCCAGCAGCGCCGCGAGCGCAGAGACCCAGTACTTC
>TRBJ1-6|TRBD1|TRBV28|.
CASSIGPGGRSPLHF
TGCGCCAGCTCCATCGGGCCAGGGGGCAGGTCACCCCTCCACTTT